This section outlines one TCR beta chain sequence together with its context. Its target is unknown. This CDR3 is 19 amino acids long. The V and J ends lost 1 base and 9 bases respectively, with 28 bases between them. Germline V gene data show CDR1 as KGHSY and CDR2 as FQNENV. The data stem from a study of siplizumab effects on memory and regulatory T cells. For every sample, about 10^5 TCR templates were assayed. Method: immunoSEQ multiplex PCR; TCRdb's copy keeps in-frame clones and lacks some. The data contain some 97,000 clones, around 92% of them singletons. Study findings and constraints: In roughly 80-96% of proliferating CD4+ or CD8+ clones, a naive or memory phenotype could not be assigned. Solely a minor proportion of alloreactive clones could be assigned to unstimulated subsets. Tregs that proliferated in siplizumab cultures did not have their suppressive function confirmed.

Sequencing was carried out using CD4+ T cells sorted from blood. The chain is built from TRBV16 and TRBJ2-1; possible D gene TRBD2, 6 bases. The receptor was derived from a human donor in good health. Some clones in this sample may be carry-over from other donors' samples. CDR3 sequence (DNA): TGTGCCAGCAGCCAATTCGGGGGTTCGCAGGTAACGAGGCGTAGTGAGCAGTTCTTC. Its protein product is CASSQFGGSQVTRRSEQFF.